The 10 T cell receptor beta chains below come from one sample, sequenced in a study of glioma-infiltrating T cells. The iRepertoire nested amplicon-rescue multiplex PCR amplified TCR alpha and beta CDR3s from RNA. TCRdb re-called the multiplex PCR reads through MiXCR, storing one row per CDR3 protein. The data show over 100,000 distinct CDR3 sequences, with 25% to 30% seen just once and 35% held by the top ten. The sample taken for sequencing was glioma tissue, nonneoplastic brain tissue, or PBMCs (not recorded which). Receptors originate from a human donor with low-grade glioma or glioblastoma, undergoing nonglioma brain surgery, or in good health (not recorded which).

This clonotype was recorded many times. V gene TRBV6-6 combines with J gene TRBJ2-7; D ambiguous. CDR3 length equals 11 residues. Trimming stripped 2 bases from V and 7 bases from J, with 6 bases between. Germline CDR1 MNHNY, CDR2 SVGAGI (reference sequence). CDR3 nucleotides: TGTGCCAGCAGTTACGCAAATGAGCAGTACTTC. This translates into CASSYANEQYF.

This clonotype was detected ten times or more. The rearrangement joins TRBV6-2 or TRBV6-3 to TRBJ1-1; D is uncertain. The CDR3 is made up of 13 amino acids. The germline V gene encodes CDR1 MNHEY and CDR2 SVGEGT. Trimming stripped 5 bases from V and 6 bases from J, with 13 bases between. The CDR3 bases are TGTGCCAGCAGTCGAGGGCCTCGGTCTGAAGCTTTCTTT. Translating it yields CASSRGPRSEAFF.

In regard to this clonotype: One end of the junction varies from germline; a read error may be responsible. The chain has TRBV5-4 and TRBJ1-1, with TRBD1 matching 7 bases. Germline V CDR1 and CDR2: SGHNT, YYREEE (reference sequence). The CDR3 is 13 residues long. DNA for the CDR3: TGTGCCAGCAGCAACGGGGACAGCGTCGAAGCCTTCTTT. As protein: CASSNGDSVEAFF.

About this clonotype itself: The missing conserved phenylalanine or tryptophan at the end of this CDR3 makes a read error likely. J is TRBJ1-1 and V is TRBV27; TRBD1 might be the D (5 bases). From germline, CDR1 is MNHEY and CDR2 SMNVEV (reference sequence). The V end was cut by 5 bases, the J end by 8 bases, with 18 bases between. CDR3 length equals 14 residues. This chain's CDR3 is CASSPGGGGTEAFI. In DNA form, the CDR3 reads TGTGCCAGCAGTCCCGGGGGGGGAGGGACCGAAGCTTTCATT.

Details on this clonotype: A much larger clone is a single base away; this may be a read error. The gene calls are TRBV5-1 and TRBJ2-1, with a possible D match to TRBD1 (6 bases). Per the germline V gene, CDR1 is SGHRS and CDR2 is YFSETQ. The CDR3 extends over 15 amino acids. In nucleotides, the CDR3 is TGCGCCAGCAGCTTGGGAGGACAGTCCTACAATGAGCAGCTCTTC. Translating gives CASSLGGQSYNEQLF.

This clonotype was seen at least ten times. This rearrangement joins TRBV7-2 to TRBJ2-3; 13 nucleotides agree with TRBD2. This CDR3 has 18 residues. Trimming removed 5 bases from V and 6 bases from J; junction bases left unmatched: 14. The germline gives CDR1 SGHTA, CDR2 FQGNSA. This CDR3 reads CASSPYLTSGRPTDTQYF. The CDR3 bases are TGTGCCAGCAGCCCCTACTTGACTAGCGGGAGGCCCACGGATACGCAGTATTTT.

The chain joins TRBV28 to TRBJ2-7; D is unresolved. The V and J ends lost 2 bases and 4 bases respectively, with 9 bases between them. Germline V gene lookup returns CDR1 MDHEN and CDR2 SYDVKM. This CDR3 spans 13 amino acids. The CDR3 spells CASSLGRVYEQYF. In DNA, the CDR3 is TGTGCCAGCAGTTTAGGCAGAGTTTACGAGCAGTACTTC.

This clonotype was picked up many times. The chain combines TRBV6-2 or TRBV6-3 with TRBJ2-2, with 9 nucleotides matching TRBD2. Germline loops: CDR1 MNHEY, CDR2 SVGEGT. V shed 8 bases and J 6 bases; nucleotides not matched to a gene: 10. The CDR3 spans 15 residues. The CDR3 is CASRGLAGFPGELFF. The CDR3 nucleotides read TGTGCCAGCCGGGGGCTAGCGGGGTTCCCCGGGGAGCTGTTTTTT.

The sample holds many counts of this clonotype. This chain connects TRBV7-2 to TRBJ2-3; either TRBD1 or TRBD2 may fit D (5 bases each). The germline V and J ends were trimmed by 4 bases and 2 bases, with 13 bases remaining between them. This CDR3 region has 15 residues. The germline gives CDR1 SGHTA, CDR2 FQGNSA. For the CDR3, the DNA is TGTGCCAGCAGCTCAACGGGACGGTCCACAGATACGCAGTATTTT. This sequence encodes CASSSTGRSTDTQYF.

The table lists this clonotype with a count of one. This sequence joins TRBV7-9 and TRBJ1-2, with a weak D call TRBD1 (6 bases). This CDR3 is 16 amino acids long. CDR1 and CDR2 from the germline V gene are SEHNR and FQNEAQ (reference sequence). The ends were cut back, 3 bases at V and 4 bases at J, with 18 bases in the middle. This chain's CDR3 is CASSLGTGLGTYGYTF. The DNA of the CDR3 is TGTGCCAGCAGCTTGGGCACAGGGCTGGGTACCTATGGCTACACCTTC.